Listed below are T cell receptor beta chains from one sample, sequenced in a study of beta chain features in type 1 diabetes. Clones were sequenced by immunoSEQ multiplex PCR, and TCRdb holds only the in-frame ones, with some missing. Among a few hundred thousand clones listed, about a fifth were seen once. Sequencing was performed on naive CD4+ T cells from blood. The receptors were sampled from a woman in her thirties or forties with type 1 diabetes. CDR3s include the opening cysteine and the closing phenylalanine or tryptophan. A D gene is named only where the DNA matches it firmly. Not all rows give a size; the values are once, few, many and, for expanded clones, a class.

D gene: TRBD2
V gene: TRBV29-1
clone size: NA
J gene: TRBJ2-3
CDR3 protein: CSVQPGLPTDTQYF
CDR3 DNA: TGCAGCGTCCAACCGGGACTACCCACAGATACGCAGTATTTT

D gene: NA
V gene: TRBV18
clone size: NA
J gene: TRBJ1-1
CDR3 protein: CASSPQGGEAFF
CDR3 DNA: TGTGCCAGCTCACCACAGGGCGGGGAAGCTTTCTTT

D gene: TRBD1
V gene: TRBV6-5
clone size: NA
J gene: TRBJ2-7
CDR3 protein: CASRSGQVSYEQYF
CDR3 DNA: TGTGCCAGCAGATCGGGACAGGTCTCCTACGAGCAGTACTTC

D gene: TRBD2
V gene: TRBV11-1
clone size: few
J gene: TRBJ2-3
CDR3 protein: CASSLLAGGPDTQYF
CDR3 DNA: TGTGCCAGCAGCTTACTAGCGGGAGGGCCAGATACGCAGTATTTT

D gene: TRBD1
V gene: TRBV15
clone size: NA
J gene: TRBJ1-4
CDR3 protein: CATSRRTGETNEKLFF
CDR3 DNA: TGTGCCACCAGCAGAAGGACAGGGGAAACTAATGAAAAACTGTTTTTT

D gene: NA
V gene: TRBV9
clone size: once
J gene: TRBJ2-7
CDR3 protein: CASSVGLEQYF
CDR3 DNA: TGTGCCAGCAGCGTAGGTCTCGAGCAGTACTTC

D gene: TRBD2
V gene: TRBV9
clone size: NA
J gene: TRBJ2-7
CDR3 protein: CASSRLAGGTYEQYF
CDR3 DNA: TGTGCCAGCAGCAGACTAGCGGGGGGGACCTACGAGCAGTACTTC

D gene: TRBD2
V gene: TRBV7-9
clone size: NA
J gene: TRBJ2-7
CDR3 protein: CASSTLAGGTYEQYF
CDR3 DNA: TGTGCCAGCAGCACCCTAGCGGGAGGAACGTACGAGCAGTACTTC

D gene: TRBD2
V gene: TRBV5-1
clone size: few
J gene: TRBJ2-5
CDR3 protein: CASSFLTPTSSKETQYF
CDR3 DNA: TGCGCCAGCAGCTTCCTGACACCGACTAGCAGTAAAGAGACCCAGTACTTC

D gene: NA
V gene: TRBV14
clone size: NA
J gene: TRBJ2-1
CDR3 protein: CASSQALGGEQFF
CDR3 DNA: TGTGCCAGCAGCCAAGCTTTAGGGGGTGAGCAGTTCTTC

D gene: NA
V gene: TRBV2
clone size: few
J gene: TRBJ2-1
CDR3 protein: CASSEDWGPTGEQFF
CDR3 DNA: TGTGCCAGCAGTGAAGACTGGGGGCCAACGGGTGAGCAGTTCTTC

D gene: NA
V gene: TRBV13
clone size: NA
J gene: TRBJ1-6
CDR3 protein: CASSLGVSPTLHF
CDR3 DNA: TGTGCCAGCAGCTTAGGAGTCAGTCCCACCCTCCACTTT

D gene: NA
V gene: TRBV7-2
clone size: few
J gene: TRBJ2-5
CDR3 protein: CASSVQGGETQYF
CDR3 DNA: TGTGCCAGCAGCGTACAGGGCGGAGAGACCCAGTACTTC

D gene: NA
V gene: TRBV5-1
clone size: NA
J gene: TRBJ2-7
CDR3 protein: CASSLIGAGEQYF
CDR3 DNA: TGCGCCAGCAGCTTGATTGGGGCCGGCGAGCAGTACTTC

D gene: TRBD1
V gene: TRBV7-8
clone size: few
J gene: TRBJ1-5
CDR3 protein: CASSSRDRGNQPQHF
CDR3 DNA: TGTGCCAGCAGCTCCCGGGACAGGGGCAATCAGCCCCAGCATTTT

D gene: TRBD2
V gene: TRBV28
clone size: NA
J gene: TRBJ2-1
CDR3 protein: CATLAPLLAGGPNEQFF
CDR3 DNA: TGTGCCACGCTAGCTCCGTTACTAGCGGGAGGGCCCAATGAGCAGTTCTTC

D gene: TRBD2
V gene: TRBV5-4
clone size: few
J gene: TRBJ2-7
CDR3 protein: CASSNIAGTYEQYF
CDR3 DNA: TGTGCCAGCAGTAATATAGCGGGGACTTACGAGCAGTACTTC

D gene: NA
V gene: TRBV6-1
clone size: few
J gene: TRBJ2-7
CDR3 protein: CASSPDTYEQYF
CDR3 DNA: TGTGCCAGCAGTCCTGACACCTACGAGCAGTACTTC

D gene: NA
V gene: TRBV7-2
clone size: NA
J gene: TRBJ2-7
CDR3 protein: CASSPSGYEQYF
CDR3 DNA: TGTGCCAGCAGCCCTTCCGGGTACGAGCAGTACTTC

D gene: NA
V gene: TRBV18
clone size: NA
J gene: TRBJ2-1
CDR3 protein: CASSVADGKHEQFF
CDR3 DNA: TGTGCCAGCTCAGTCGCGGACGGGAAACATGAGCAGTTCTTC

D gene: NA
V gene: TRBV6-5
clone size: NA
J gene: TRBJ1-1
CDR3 protein: CASSTGNTEAFF
CDR3 DNA: TGTGCCAGCAGTACAGGCAACACTGAAGCTTTCTTT

D gene: NA
V gene: TRBV19
clone size: few
J gene: TRBJ1-5
CDR3 protein: CATRVASWEPQHF
CDR3 DNA: TGTGCCACCCGGGTGGCGTCATGGGAGCCCCAGCATTTT

D gene: NA
V gene: TRBV29-1
clone size: few
J gene: TRBJ2-1
CDR3 protein: CSVEDRGSSYNEQFF
CDR3 DNA: TGCAGCGTTGAAGATCGGGGGAGCTCCTACAATGAGCAGTTCTTC

D gene: TRBD2
V gene: TRBV29-1
clone size: few
J gene: TRBJ2-1
CDR3 protein: CSVDGSGRPPVYNEQFF
CDR3 DNA: TGCAGCGTTGATGGTAGCGGGAGGCCCCCCGTGTACAATGAGCAGTTCTTC

D gene: TRBD1
V gene: TRBV15
clone size: few
J gene: TRBJ1-4
CDR3 protein: CATSRPSTGINEKLFF
CDR3 DNA: TGTGCCACCAGCAGACCCTCGACAGGGATTAATGAAAAACTGTTTTTT

D gene: NA
V gene: TRBV2
clone size: few
J gene: TRBJ2-7
CDR3 protein: CASSGSSYEQYF
CDR3 DNA: TGTGCCAGCAGTGGCAGCTCCTACGAGCAGTACTTC

D gene: TRBD1
V gene: TRBV4-1
clone size: NA
J gene: TRBJ2-3
CDR3 protein: CASSQVSGGSQDTQYF
CDR3 DNA: TGCGCCAGCAGCCAAGTTTCAGGGGGCTCTCAAGATACGCAGTATTTT

D gene: NA
V gene: TRBV19
clone size: NA
J gene: TRBJ1-2
CDR3 protein: CASSIRGDYGYTF
CDR3 DNA: TGTGCCAGTAGTATACGGGGGGACTATGGCTACACCTTC

D gene: NA
V gene: TRBV4-3
clone size: NA
J gene: TRBJ1-4
CDR3 protein: CASSHGEAEKLFF
CDR3 DNA: TGCGCCAGCAGCCACGGAGAGGCGGAAAAACTGTTTTTT

D gene: NA
V gene: TRBV7-9
clone size: NA
J gene: TRBJ1-2
CDR3 protein: CASSRAEGYTF
CDR3 DNA: TGTGCCAGCAGCAGAGCCGAGGGCTACACCTTC

D gene: NA
V gene: TRBV20-1
clone size: NA
J gene: TRBJ2-7
CDR3 protein: CSASETYEQYF
CDR3 DNA: TGCAGTGCTAGTGAGACCTACGAGCAGTACTTC

D gene: NA
V gene: TRBV4-3
clone size: NA
J gene: TRBJ2-3
CDR3 protein: CASSQEAGANTDTQYF
CDR3 DNA: TGCGCCAGCAGCCAAGAGGCGGGGGCCAACACAGATACGCAGTATTTT

D gene: NA
V gene: TRBV19
clone size: NA
J gene: TRBJ2-4
CDR3 protein: CASKSESRNIQYF
CDR3 DNA: TGTGCCAGTAAATCCGAGTCGAGAAACATTCAGTACTTC

D gene: NA
V gene: TRBV27
clone size: NA
J gene: TRBJ2-5
CDR3 protein: CASRFQFQETQYF
CDR3 DNA: TGTGCCTCCAGATTTCAGTTCCAAGAGACCCAGTACTTC

D gene: TRBD1
V gene: TRBV4-2
clone size: NA
J gene: TRBJ1-5
CDR3 protein: CASSQTGPPQPQHF
CDR3 DNA: TGTGCCAGCAGCCAGACAGGGCCGCCTCAGCCCCAGCATTTT

D gene: NA
V gene: TRBV19
clone size: NA
J gene: TRBJ1-6
CDR3 protein: CASSRAAEGRDSPLHF
CDR3 DNA: TGTGCCAGTAGTCGGGCGGCAGAGGGTCGAGATTCACCCCTCCACTTT

D gene: TRBD1
V gene: TRBV4-1
clone size: NA
J gene: TRBJ1-4
CDR3 protein: CASRTGTERGKLFF
CDR3 DNA: TGCGCCAGCCGCACCGGGACAGAGAGGGGAAAACTGTTTTTT

D gene: NA
V gene: TRBV4-3
clone size: few
J gene: TRBJ2-3
CDR3 protein: CASSQEYVDTQYF
CDR3 DNA: TGCGCCAGCAGCCAAGAGTATGTGGATACGCAGTATTTT